What follows are 8 T cell receptor beta chains derived from one specimen sequenced in a study of shared clonotypes between healthy human individuals. Naivety among CD8 cells was defined by CD45RO negativity and positive CCR7 selection, thereby excluding terminally differentiated effector memory CD45RA+ cells. TCRdb's copy holds only in-frame clones and misses some; the assay was immunoSEQ multiplex PCR. Of around 2,000,000 clones listed, roughly 94% are singletons. The specimen sequenced was naive CD8+ T cells sorted from blood. The receptors stem from a man aged 18 to 35 in good health.

This rearrangement joins TRBV30 to TRBJ2-1; TRBD2 matches at 7 bases. The CDR3 is 16 amino acids. From germline, CDR1 is GTSNPN and CDR2 SVGIG (reference sequence). V lost 0 bases to trimming and J lost 8 bases; unmatched junction nucleotides: 13. The CDR3 loop is CAWSVLKLALDYEQFF. CDR3 coding DNA: TGTGCCTGGAGTGTCTTAAAACTAGCGCTGGACTATGAGCAGTTCTTC.

The genes are TRBV7-9 and TRBJ2-7; D uncertain. CDR1 SEHNR and CDR2 FQNEAQ come from the germline V gene (reference sequence). The CDR3 covers 17 residues. Trimming took off 7 bases at V and 1 base at J, with 23 bases between the two ends. The CDR3 is CASTLIRLRGGSYEQYF. In DNA, the CDR3 is TGTGCCAGCACCCTTATTCGGTTACGCGGCGGATCCTACGAGCAGTACTTC.

CDR3 sequence reads: CASSITGTNTEAFF. The CDR3 nucleotides read TGTGCCAGTAGTATTACAGGTACGAACACTGAAGCTTTCTTT. This rearrangement joins TRBV19 to TRBJ1-1, with D perhaps matching TRBD1 (5 bases). Trimming shortened V by 3 bases and J by 1 base, and 9 bases separated the two germline ends. The CDR3 covers 14 residues. Germline V gives CDR1 LNHDA, CDR2 SQIVND (reference sequence). Drawing the rest from reference TRBV19 and TRBJ1-1, the complete variable domain is DGGITQSPKYLFRKEGQNVTLSCEQNLNHDAMYWYRQDPGQGLRLIYYSQIVNDFQKGDIAEGYSVSREKKESFPLTVTSAQKNPTAFYLCASSITGTNTEAFFGQGTRLTVV.

The count of this clone is one. The rearrangement uses TRBV6-1 and TRBJ2-2, with 10 bases fitting TRBD1. The CDR3 runs to 16 residues. Per the germline V gene, CDR1 is MNHNS and CDR2 is SASEGT. The V and J ends lost 2 bases and 4 bases, in that order; junction bases with no gene match: 4. The CDR3 is CASSELGQGFTGELFF. The CDR3 coding sequence is TGTGCCAGCAGTGAATTGGGACAGGGGTTCACCGGGGAGCTGTTTTTT.

This clone was seen just once. CDR3 nucleotides: TGTGCCAGCAGCCGGGGGGAAGCTGAAGCTTTCTTT. Translated: CASSRGEAEAFF. The chain employs TRBV7-9 and TRBJ1-1; D is perhaps TRBD1 (5 bases). The germline V gene encodes CDR1 SEHNR and CDR2 FQNEAQ (reference sequence). V dropped 5 bases and J dropped 6 bases, with 10 bases sitting between them. This CDR3 comprises 12 residues.

This chain links TRBV14 with TRBJ2-3; 9 bases are a match to TRBD1. After removal of 0 bases from V and 1 base from J, the junction contained 2 bases not matched to a gene. There are 16 residues in the CDR3. Germline V gives CDR1 SGHDN, CDR2 FVKESK. CDR3 DNA sequence: TGTGCCAGCAGCCAAGATTGGACAGGGGGCACAGATACGCAGTATTTT. Translated: CASSQDWTGGTDTQYF. Full variable domain (rest looked up from reference TRBV14 and TRBJ2-3): EAGVTQFPSHSVIEKGQTVTLRCDPISGHDNLYWYRRVMGKEIKFLLHFVKESKQDESGMPNNRFLAERTGGTYSTLKVQPAELEDSGVYFCASSQDWTGGTDTQYFGPGTRLTVL.

The chain joins TRBV5-6 to TRBJ2-3; 7 bases are shared with TRBD1. CDR3 size: 13 residues. After removal of 3 bases from V and 4 bases from J, the junction contained 2 bases not matched to a gene. Germline assignment: CDR1 SGHDT and CDR2 YYEEEE. The CDR3 DNA reads TGTGCCAGCAGCTCGGGGACAGCAGATACGCAGTATTTT. This translates into CASSSGTADTQYF.

The rearrangement links TRBV5-4 to TRBJ2-1; 8 positions match TRBD2. J gave up 8 bases and V 1 base, and 8 bases lay outside the gene matches. The CDR3 covers 15 residues. Germline V gene data show CDR1 as SGHNT and CDR2 as YYREEE (reference sequence). The CDR3 nucleotides are TGTGCCAGCAGCTTGCGTGGGACTAGTTTTGATGAGCAGTTCTTC. It codes for CASSLRGTSFDEQFF.